The clone carrying this T cell receptor (beta chain) was detected only a few times. Its cognate antigen is unknown. Alongside a J-beta primer mix, a sample-barcoded 5' primer served in a second PCR lasting roughly 6 to 11 cycles. TCRdb redid the calling of the 5' RACE reads with MiXCR, one entry per CDR3 protein. The repertoire includes about 1 million distinct CDR3 sequences, 40% to 50% of them detected once, and approximately 17% sits in the top ten. The CDR3 extends over 15 amino acids. This sample was included in a study of blood T cells in healthy people across ages. Broader study findings: There was a strong correlation between TCR beta diversity and naive T cell percentage.

The TCR was taken from a woman aged 60-75 years in good health. The chain employs TRBV21-1 and TRBJ2-7; TRBD1 is the table's D call and was not checked against the DNA. TRBV21-1 is assigned pseudogene status. The source material was blood. CDR3: CASSKGERGSHEQYF. The CDR3 bases are TGTGCCAGCAGCAAGGGCGAGCGAGGGTCCCACGAGCAGTACTTC.